The rows below give T cell receptor beta chains drawn from one sample of a study of patients and donors after allogeneic stem cell transplantation. TCRdb re-called the RT-PCR reads through MiXCR, storing one row per CDR3 protein. The table has more than 150,000 distinct CDR3 sequences, 20% to 25% seen once. Input material: blood, either unsorted or a sorted T cell fraction (not recorded which). The receptor source for this set is a human donor who was either an allogeneic HSCT recipient or a stem cell or donor lymphocyte infusion donor (not recorded which). It is not recorded whose cells these are; they may come from a transplant donor. The CDR3 runs from the conserved cysteine through the conserved F or W.

J gene: TRBJ2-7
V gene: TRBV2
CDR3 protein: CASSGLAGYEQYF

J gene: TRBJ2-7
V gene: TRBV12-3/TRBV12-4
CDR3 protein: CASITGTGDGEQYF

J gene: TRBJ2-1
V gene: TRBV6-6
CDR3 protein: CASSDTSGGSLQFF

J gene: TRBJ1-3
V gene: TRBV29-1
CDR3 protein: CSVEDRWGPSGNTIYF

J gene: TRBJ1-3
V gene: TRBV7-6
CDR3 protein: CASSSERGGQTAGNTIYF

J gene: TRBJ1-5
V gene: TRBV5-6
CDR3 protein: CASSLGFGSLDQPQHF

J gene: TRBJ1-2
V gene: TRBV10-3
CDR3 protein: CAISGDRGTGGYTF

J gene: TRBJ2-7
V gene: TRBV5-1
CDR3 protein: CASSFGTVTYEQYF

J gene: TRBJ2-5
V gene: TRBV11-2
CDR3 protein: CASNPGGAETQYF

J gene: TRBJ1-3
V gene: TRBV10-3
CDR3 protein: CAIRTSGGRSGNTIYF

J gene: TRBJ2-1
V gene: TRBV5-1
CDR3 protein: CASSSLQGDNEQFF

J gene: TRBJ2-7
V gene: TRBV7-6
CDR3 protein: CASSPVFGTTYEQYF

J gene: TRBJ1-1
V gene: TRBV12-3/TRBV12-4
CDR3 protein: CASSLTQGETTEAFF

J gene: TRBJ2-2
V gene: TRBV3-1
CDR3 protein: CASSLGTSITGELFF

J gene: TRBJ2-5
V gene: TRBV4-3
CDR3 protein: CASSQWPWLAGQETQYF

J gene: TRBJ2-1
V gene: TRBV5-5
CDR3 protein: CASIPGGSNSYNEQFF

J gene: TRBJ2-4
V gene: TRBV12-3/TRBV12-4
CDR3 protein: CASSSATGDVAKNIQYF

J gene: TRBJ1-1
V gene: TRBV4-3
CDR3 protein: CASSQGDRNTEAFF

J gene: TRBJ2-2
V gene: TRBV6-5
CDR3 protein: CASSYSGTVASGELFF

J gene: TRBJ2-2
V gene: TRBV2
CDR3 protein: CASRPFDRVLPGELFF

J gene: TRBJ2-5
V gene: TRBV29-1
CDR3 protein: CSPQQGETQYF

J gene: TRBJ1-3
V gene: TRBV28
CDR3 protein: CASSFYQGALGNTIYF